This T cell receptor (beta chain) emerged from a study of shared clonotypes between healthy human individuals. Study background: Those who served as donors were a couple of women and a few men between the ages of 18 and 49.

Germline V lookup: CDR1 MNHEY, CDR2 SMNVEV (reference sequence). Trimming stripped 5 bases from V and 0 bases from J, with 3 bases between. The CDR3 covers 12 residues. Comments on this clone: Antigen unknown. Different DNA sequences within this sample yield the same CDR3.

Approximately 30,000 T cell genomes (about 210 ng DNA) went into each sorted-subset replicate. Data came from immunoSEQ multiplex PCR; TCRdb stores just in-frame clones and leaves some out. The sample includes around 2,000,000 clones, over 85% of them seen just once. Study-wide points: Around 5% of naive CD4 clonotypes were common to a few donors.

Naive CD8 cells comprised CD45RO-negative, CCR7-positively selected cells, excluding terminally differentiated effector memory CD45RA+ cells. All participating donors were Caucasian adults from Nashville, Tennessee. This receptor was identified in a young man in good health. J is TRBJ2-3 and V is TRBV27; D call uncertain. Sequenced sample: naive CD8+ T cells sorted from blood. CDR3 protein: CASSPSTDTQYF. CDR3 coding DNA: TGTGCCAGCAGTCCAAGCACAGATACGCAGTATTTT.